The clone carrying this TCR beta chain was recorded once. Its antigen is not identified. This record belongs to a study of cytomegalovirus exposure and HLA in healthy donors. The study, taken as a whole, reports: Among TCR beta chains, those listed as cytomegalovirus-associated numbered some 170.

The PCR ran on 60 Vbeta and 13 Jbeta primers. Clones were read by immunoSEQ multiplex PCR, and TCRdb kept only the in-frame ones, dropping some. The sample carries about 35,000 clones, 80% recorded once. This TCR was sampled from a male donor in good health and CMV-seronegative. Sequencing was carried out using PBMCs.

CDR3 nucleotides: TGCAGCGTTGAAGGACAGGGGGAACCCTACGAGCAGTACTTC. Translation: CSVEGQGEPYEQYF. This chain links TRBV29-1 with TRBJ2-7; 9 bases fit TRBD1. The CDR3 sequence is 14 residues long. Germline CDR1 reads SQVTM; CDR2 reads ANQGSEA. The V and J ends lost 1 base and 2 bases, in that order; junction bases with no gene match: 3.